This T cell receptor (beta chain) is drawn from a study of PD-L1 blockade in urothelial cancer. Clones were read by immunoSEQ multiplex PCR, and TCRdb kept only the in-frame ones, dropping some. The sample records about 21,000 clones, around 91% being singletons. The germline CDR1 and CDR2 sequences are SGHRS and YFSETQ. The V gene end was trimmed by 0 bases and the J gene end by 2 bases; junction bases not matched to a gene: 4. CDR3 length: 15 residues. The starting material was PBMCs, obtained around atezolizumab (anti-PD-L1) treatment. V gene TRBV5-1 combines with J gene TRBJ1-2; 7 bases map to TRBD1. The receptor was isolated from a woman aged 60 to 75 with urothelial cancer. DNA of the CDR3: TGCGCCAGCAGCTTGGGGGACAGAGCCAACTATGGCTACACCTTC. It encodes CASSLGDRANYGYTF.